Sequencing of this TCR beta chain was carried out in a study of CD8+CD57+ T cells in acquired aplastic anemia. As for the study in general: In CD4+ cells, healthy donors produced an average of around 11 million reads.

Genomic DNA was employed as the template in profiling TCR beta VDJ and CDR3. TCRdb reanalysed the reads using MiXCR and keeps one entry per CDR3 protein. The profile covers some 130,000 distinct CDR3 sequences, with approximately 41% appearing a single time and 7.5% to 9.5% taken by the ten largest. The V gene's germline CDR1 is KGHSH and CDR2 LQKENI. The V end was cut by 1 base, the J end by 3 bases, with 14 bases between. This CDR3 comprises 16 residues. The TCR was taken from a human donor in good health, serving as a control. The chain is built from TRBV18 and TRBJ2-3; D remains unclear. The sequencing sample was made of sorted CD4+, CD8+, or CD8+CD57+ T cells (not recorded which) from PBMCs. The CDR3 DNA reads as TGTGCCAGCTCACCACTCCAGCAGGATTTGACAGATACGCAGTATTTT. Translating it yields CASSPLQQDLTDTQYF. Drawing the rest from reference TRBV18 and TRBJ2-3, the complete variable domain is NAGVMQNPRHLVRRRGQEARLRCSPMKGHSHVYWYRQLPEEGLKFMVYLQKENIIDESGMPKERFSAEFPKEGPSILRIQQVVRGDSAAYFCASSPLQQDLTDTQYFGPGTRLTVL.